These 12 T cell receptor beta chains were sequenced from one sample in a study of blood T cell repertoires in COVID-19. TCRdb keeps only in-frame clones here, not all; method: immunoSEQ multiplex PCR. Altogether some 70,000 clones are present, approximately 86% being singletons, with the ten largest covering approximately 1.4%. Sequenced material: peripheral blood. These receptors all come from a woman in her sixties or seventies with acute or convalescent COVID-19.

This chain connects TRBV5-4 to TRBJ2-3; D perhaps matches TRBD2 (5 bases). V lost 0 bases and J 4 bases, leaving 12 bases between the germline ends. Germline V lookup: CDR1 SGHNT, CDR2 YYREEE (reference sequence). This CDR3 is 15 amino acids long. The DNA of the CDR3 is TGTGCCAGCAGCTTGGCGGGGATCCGGTCAGATACGCAGTATTTT. Translated: CASSLAGIRSDTQYF.

The V gene is TRBV5-1, the J gene TRBJ1-5, with D perhaps matching TRBD1 (6 bases). Trimming removed 0 bases from V and 9 bases from J, with 16 bases in between. CDR1 and CDR2 from the germline V gene are SGHRS and YFSETQ. CDR3 length: 15 residues. For the CDR3, the DNA is TGCGCCAGCAGCTTGGGAGACCCAGGGGCGACGCCCCAGCATTTT. It codes for CASSLGDPGATPQHF.

This clone was seen a few times. This chain links TRBV2 with TRBJ2-5, with 7 nucleotides matching TRBD2. Germline assignment: CDR1 SNHLY and CDR2 FYNNEI. V gave up 0 bases and J gave up 5 bases; unmatched junction bases: 9. The CDR3 contains 16 residues. The CDR3 DNA follows: TGTGCCAGCAGTGAAGCTGGGAGACTAGCAGGGGAGACCCAGTACTTC. Translation gives CASSEAGRLAGETQYF.

This sequence joins TRBV7-2 and TRBJ2-2; TRBD2 is a possible D gene (6 bases). The CDR3 has 19 amino acids. CDR1 and CDR2 from the germline V gene are SGHTA and FQGNSA. Deletions cut 0 bases from V and 1 base from J, with 18 bases between. The CDR3 protein is CASSLAVVGRFRNTGELFF. The DNA of the CDR3 is TGTGCCAGCAGCTTAGCCGTTGTCGGGAGATTCAGGAACACCGGGGAGCTGTTTTTT.

The chain carries TRBV10-3 and TRBJ2-1; tentatively, D is TRBD1 (5 bases). Germline assignment: CDR1 ENHRY and CDR2 SYGVKD. Trimming left V 3 bases short and J 9 bases short, with 12 bases between. The CDR3 extends over 13 amino acids. The CDR3 loop is CAISEKQRGEQFF. The CDR3 DNA follows: TGTGCCATCAGTGAAAAACAAAGGGGTGAGCAGTTCTTC.

V is TRBV11-3 and J is TRBJ2-5; the D gene is possibly TRBD2 (6 bases). CDR3 length: 13 amino acids. The V and J ends lost 3 bases and 1 base respectively, with 6 bases between them. Germline V gene lookup returns CDR1 SGHNT and CDR2 YENEEA. Written as DNA, the CDR3 is TGTGCCAGCAGCTTCGGGAGCCAAGAGACCCAGTACTTC. It translates to CASSFGSQETQYF. The full variable domain, rest sourced from reference TRBV11-3 and TRBJ2-5, is EAGVVQSPRYKIIEKKQPVAFWCNPISGHNTLYWYLQNLGQGPELLIRYENEEAVDDSQLPKDRFSAERLKGVDSTLKIQPAELGDSAVYLCASSFGSQETQYFGPGTRLLVL.

V gene TRBV7-3 combines with J gene TRBJ2-7; 7 bases match TRBD2. Looked up from germline, CDR1 is SGHTA and CDR2 is FQGTGA. CDR3 length: 14 residues. With 1 base clipped from V and 7 bases from J, the junction kept 7 bases outside the gene matches. The DNA for the CDR3 is TGTGCCAGCAGCTTAAGTCCGGGAGGACATGAGCAGTACTTC. Its protein is CASSLSPGGHEQYF.

This sequence joins TRBV6-6 and TRBJ1-4; TRBD1 agrees at 10 bases. This CDR3 spans 12 amino acids. Germline assignment: CDR1 MNHNY and CDR2 SVGAGI (reference sequence). Trimming at V came to 8 bases and at J to 8 bases, leaving 2 bases not matched to a gene. In DNA, the CDR3 is TGTGCCAGCCGGGACAGGGGAGAAAAACTGTTTTTT. It yields the protein CASRDRGEKLFF.

V is TRBV3-1 (or the pseudogene TRBV3-2) and J is TRBJ2-7; 7 nucleotides align to TRBD2. The CDR3 runs to 14 residues. Germline values: CDR1 LGHDT, CDR2 YNNKEL (reference sequence). The J segment lost 2 bases and the V segment lost 7 bases, leaving 8 bases of the junction unmatched. The CDR3 loop is CASKKSGAPYEQYF. CDR3 DNA sequence: TGTGCCAGCAAAAAAAGCGGGGCACCCTACGAGCAGTACTTC.

The V and J genes are TRBV30 and TRBJ1-2; no clear D. The germline gives CDR1 GTSNPN, CDR2 SVGIG (reference sequence). The CDR3 runs 15 residues. V lost 3 bases, J lost 2 bases, and 16 bases lay in between. CDR3 in DNA: TGTGCCTGGAGCGCCTTCACCGGGAGAAACTATGGCTACACCTTC. It codes for CAWSAFTGRNYGYTF. Full variable domain (rest looked up from reference TRBV30 and TRBJ1-2): SQTIHQWPATLVQPVGSPLSLECTVEGTSNPNLYWYRQAAGRGLQLLFYSVGIGQISSEVPQNLSASRPQDRQFILSSKKLLLSDSGFYLCAWSAFTGRNYGYTFGSGTRLTVV.

The rearrangement uses TRBV19 and TRBJ2-4, with 7 nucleotides matching TRBD1. The germline gives CDR1 LNHDA, CDR2 SQIVND (reference sequence). The junction had 6 bases not matched to a gene; V was cut back by 7 bases and J by 0 bases. The CDR3 sequence is 15 residues long. This CDR3 is CASKGASSAKNIQYF. The CDR3 bases are TGTGCCAGTAAGGGGGCCAGTTCAGCCAAAAACATTCAGTACTTC.

This chain links TRBV9 with TRBJ2-3; tentative D call: TRBD2 (5 bases). The CDR3 is made up of 14 amino acids. Trimming took 4 bases from V and 0 from J, leaving 9 bases between them. Germline V gene data show CDR1 as SGDLS and CDR2 as YYNGEE. The CDR3 DNA reads as TGTGCCAGCAGCACCCGGACTAGCACAGATACGCAGTATTTT. This gives the protein CASSTRTSTDTQYF.